This T cell receptor (beta chain) was observed in a study of identical twins. Findings of the study overall: Abundant beta clonotypes from cord blood had fewer insertions, unlike memory repertoires, which showed none.

Using its own MiXCR run on the 5' RACE reads, TCRdb lists one record per CDR3 protein. The data show roughly 220,000 distinct CDR3 sequences, 6.5% seen once. The CDR3 has 14 residues. Trimming cost V 0 bases and J 5 bases, with 9 bases left between them. Germline CDR1 is SGHRS and CDR2 is YFSETQ. In regard to this clonotype: The target antigen is unknown.

These data were also reused for a study on T cells expressing NK-cell markers. From that second work: Sequenced donors, eight in total, included seven who were HCMV-seropositive and one who was seronegative. In a few donors, dominant clonotypes made up about 25-60.1% of CD3+CD56-NKG2C+ cells. Certain NKG2C+ T cell clones were expanded, and their HCMV specificity remained unclear.

Input material: CD8+ T cells sorted from blood. The V gene is TRBV5-1, the J gene TRBJ2-1, with no clear D. This TCR was sampled from a woman aged 18-29 years in good health. The chain's CDR3 is CASSLGKMNNEQFF. The CDR3 DNA follows: TGCGCCAGCAGCTTGGGCAAGATGAACAATGAGCAGTTCTTC.